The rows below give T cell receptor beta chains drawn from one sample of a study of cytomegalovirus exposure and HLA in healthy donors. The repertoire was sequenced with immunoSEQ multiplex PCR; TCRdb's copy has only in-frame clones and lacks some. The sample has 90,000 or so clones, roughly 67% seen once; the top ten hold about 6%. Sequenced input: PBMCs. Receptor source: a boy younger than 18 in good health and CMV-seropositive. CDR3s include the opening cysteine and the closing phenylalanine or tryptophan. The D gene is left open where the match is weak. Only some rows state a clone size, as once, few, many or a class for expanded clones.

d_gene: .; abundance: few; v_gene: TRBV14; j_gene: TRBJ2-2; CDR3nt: TGTGCCAGCAGCCAAGATCTAGTCGGGGAGCTGTTTTTT; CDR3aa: CASSQDLVGELFF
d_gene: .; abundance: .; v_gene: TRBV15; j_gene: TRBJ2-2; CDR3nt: TGTGCCACCAGCAGGGCCAGTGACGGACATCCGAACACCGGGGAGCTGTTTTTT; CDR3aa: CATSRASDGHPNTGELFF
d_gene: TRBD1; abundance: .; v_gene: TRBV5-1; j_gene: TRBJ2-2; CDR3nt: TGCGCCAGCAGCCTGGACAGGGACGGGGAGCTGTTTTTT; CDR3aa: CASSLDRDGELFF
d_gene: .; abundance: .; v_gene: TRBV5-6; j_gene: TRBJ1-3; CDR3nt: TGTGCCAGCAGCCGAATAGTCCCCGGAAACACCATATATTTT; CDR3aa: CASSRIVPGNTIYF
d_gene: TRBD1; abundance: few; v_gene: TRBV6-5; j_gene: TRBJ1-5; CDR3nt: TGTGCCAGCAGTCTACAGGGGGCAAGCAATCAGCCCCAGCATTTT; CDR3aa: CASSLQGASNQPQHF
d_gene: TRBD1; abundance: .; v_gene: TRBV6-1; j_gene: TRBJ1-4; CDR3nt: TGTGCCAGCAGTGCCGGGACAGGGTTTTTAGCAACTAATGAAAAACTGTTTTTT; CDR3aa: CASSAGTGFLATNEKLFF
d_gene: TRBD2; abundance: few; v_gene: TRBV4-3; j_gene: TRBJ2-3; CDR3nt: TGCGCCAGCAGCCAAGAGGGACTAGCGGGAGGGCCGACAGATACGCAGTATTTT; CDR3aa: CASSQEGLAGGPTDTQYF
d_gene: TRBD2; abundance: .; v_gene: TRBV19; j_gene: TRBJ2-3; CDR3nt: TGTGCCAGTAGCGGACTAGCGGGAGGGTTTGGAGATACGCAGTATTTT; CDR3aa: CASSGLAGGFGDTQYF
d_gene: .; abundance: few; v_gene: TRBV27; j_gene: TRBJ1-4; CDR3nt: TGTGCCAGCAGTTTATCCCCGACAGCGAAAGCACTGTTTTTT; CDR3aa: CASSLSPTAKALFF
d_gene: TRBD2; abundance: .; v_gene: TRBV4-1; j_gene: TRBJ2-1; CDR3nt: TGCGCCAGCAGACCGGCCGGGACTAGCGTCTACAATGAGCAGTTCTTC; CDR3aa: CASRPAGTSVYNEQFF
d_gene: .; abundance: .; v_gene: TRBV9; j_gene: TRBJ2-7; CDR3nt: TGTGCCAGCAGCGTACCCCCTGACGAGCAGTACTTC; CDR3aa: CASSVPPDEQYF
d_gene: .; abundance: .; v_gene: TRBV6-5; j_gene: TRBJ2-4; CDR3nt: TGTGCCAGCAGTTACGCCCCCGAGAGGGGGAACATTCAGTACTTC; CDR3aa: CASSYAPERGNIQYF
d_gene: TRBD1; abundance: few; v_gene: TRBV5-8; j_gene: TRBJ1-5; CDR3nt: TGTGCCAGCAGCTCGGGACAGGTTCGAAATCAGCCCCAGCATTTT; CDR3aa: CASSSGQVRNQPQHF
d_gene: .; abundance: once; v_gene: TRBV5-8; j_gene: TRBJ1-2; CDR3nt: TGTGCCAGCAGCTTGTCCGGGATAGACTATGGCTACACCTTC; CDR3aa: CASSLSGIDYGYTF
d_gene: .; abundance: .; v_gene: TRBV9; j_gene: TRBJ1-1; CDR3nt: TGTGCCAGCAGCGAACACGCGAACACTGAAGCTTTCTTT; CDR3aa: CASSEHANTEAFF
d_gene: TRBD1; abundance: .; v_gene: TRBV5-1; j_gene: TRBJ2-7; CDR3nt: TGCGCCAGCAGCTCCCGGGGGACAGGGACCGCCGAGCAGTACTTC; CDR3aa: CASSSRGTGTAEQYF
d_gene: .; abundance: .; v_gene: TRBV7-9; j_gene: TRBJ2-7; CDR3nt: TGTGCCAGCAGTTATTCTAACAGGAACGAGCAGTACTTC; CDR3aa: CASSYSNRNEQYF
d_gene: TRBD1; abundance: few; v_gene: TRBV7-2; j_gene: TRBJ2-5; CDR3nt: TGTGCCAGCAGACCCGGGACAGGGGGGGAGACCCAGTACTTC; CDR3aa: CASRPGTGGETQYF
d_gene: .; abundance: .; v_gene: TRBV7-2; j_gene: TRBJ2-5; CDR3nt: TGTGCCAGCAGCCCCGGGGGGACAGGCCTAGGGACCCAGTACTTC; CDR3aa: CASSPGGTGLGTQYF
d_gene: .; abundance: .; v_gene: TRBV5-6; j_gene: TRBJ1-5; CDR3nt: TGTGCCAGCAGCTTCCGTGTCGGTCAGCCCCAGCATTTT; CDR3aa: CASSFRVGQPQHF
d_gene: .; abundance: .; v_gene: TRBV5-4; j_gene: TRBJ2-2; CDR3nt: TGTGCCAGCAGCTTGAATCAACCGGCCGGGGAGCTGTTTTTT; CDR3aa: CASSLNQPAGELFF
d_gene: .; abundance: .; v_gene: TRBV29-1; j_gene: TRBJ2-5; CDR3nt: TGCAGCCTACGTAAAAACAACGGGGAAGAGACCCAGTACTTC; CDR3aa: CSLRKNNGEETQYF
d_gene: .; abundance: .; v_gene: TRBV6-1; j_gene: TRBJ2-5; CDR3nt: TGTGCCAGCAGTGAGCAATACAGAGACAGGAGGTCGGAGACCCAGTACTTC; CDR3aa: CASSEQYRDRRSETQYF
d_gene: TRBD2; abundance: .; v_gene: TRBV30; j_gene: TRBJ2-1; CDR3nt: TGTGCCTGGGGTACGGGAGGGTACAGTGAGCAGTTCTTC; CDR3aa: CAWGTGGYSEQFF
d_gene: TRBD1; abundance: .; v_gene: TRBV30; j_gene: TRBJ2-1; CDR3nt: TGTGCCTGGAATTCGGGACAGGTGTACAATGAGCAGTTCTTC; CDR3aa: CAWNSGQVYNEQFF
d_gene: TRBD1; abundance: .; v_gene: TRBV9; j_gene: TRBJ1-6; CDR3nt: TGTGCCAGCAGCGTAGTGGGACAGGGTAATTCACCCCTCCACTTT; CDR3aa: CASSVVGQGNSPLHF
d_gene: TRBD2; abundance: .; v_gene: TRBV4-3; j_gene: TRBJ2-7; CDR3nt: TGCGCCAGCAGCCAAGAACCTAGCGGGTCCACCTACGAGCAGTACTTC; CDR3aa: CASSQEPSGSTYEQYF
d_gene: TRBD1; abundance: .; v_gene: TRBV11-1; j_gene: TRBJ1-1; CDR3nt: TGTGCCAGCAGAGCGACAGGGTGGGGCACTGAAGCTTTCTTT; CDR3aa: CASRATGWGTEAFF
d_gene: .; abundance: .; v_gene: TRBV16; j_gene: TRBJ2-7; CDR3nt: TGTGCCAGCAGCCAATTCTCTACGGTAGTTACCTACGAGCAGTACTTC; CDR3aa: CASSQFSTVVTYEQYF
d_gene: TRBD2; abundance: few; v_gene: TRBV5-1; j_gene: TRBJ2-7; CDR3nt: TGCGCCAGCAGCTTCCTGAGTACTAGCGGATTTTACTACGAGCAGTACTTC; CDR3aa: CASSFLSTSGFYYEQYF
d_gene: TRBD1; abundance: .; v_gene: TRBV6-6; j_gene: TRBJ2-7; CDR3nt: TGTGCCAGCAGTTCGCCGGGACAGGGCTACGAGCAGTACTTC; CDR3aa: CASSSPGQGYEQYF
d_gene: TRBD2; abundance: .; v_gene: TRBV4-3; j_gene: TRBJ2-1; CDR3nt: TGCGCCAGCAGCCAAAAGAGTAGGACTAGCGGGAGAGGTGGGCAGTTCTTC; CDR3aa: CASSQKSRTSGRGGQFF
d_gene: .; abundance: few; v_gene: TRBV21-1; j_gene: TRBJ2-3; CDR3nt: TGTGCCAGCAGCACCGCCGAGACTAGCGGACCTAGCACAGATACGCAGTATTTT; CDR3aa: CASSTAETSGPSTDTQYF
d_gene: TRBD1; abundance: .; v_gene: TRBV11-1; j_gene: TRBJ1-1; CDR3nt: TGTGCCAGCAGCGACAGGGCTGAAGCTTTCTTT; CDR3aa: CASSDRAEAFF
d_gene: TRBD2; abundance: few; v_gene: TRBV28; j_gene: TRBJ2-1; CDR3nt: TGTGCCAGCAGTTTTCGGGGGGACAATGAGCAGTTCTTC; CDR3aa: CASSFRGDNEQFF
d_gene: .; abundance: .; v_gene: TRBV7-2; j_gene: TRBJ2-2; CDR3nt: TGTGCCAGCAGCTCTAGGGGCGGGGAGCTGTTTTTT; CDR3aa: CASSSRGGELFF
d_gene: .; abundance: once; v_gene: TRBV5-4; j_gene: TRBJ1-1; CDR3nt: TGTGCCAGCAGCTTGACAGGCATGAACACTGAAGCTTTCTTT; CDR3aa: CASSLTGMNTEAFF
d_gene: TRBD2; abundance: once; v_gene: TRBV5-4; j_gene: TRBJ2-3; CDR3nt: TGTGCCAGCAGCTCCCCCGGGACTAGCGGAGATACGCAGTATTTT; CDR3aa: CASSSPGTSGDTQYF
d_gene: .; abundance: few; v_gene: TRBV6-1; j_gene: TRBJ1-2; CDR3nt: TGTGCCAGCAGTGAAGCCTTTAGAAGCCTCCATGGAGCTAACTATGGCTACACCTTC; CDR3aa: CASSEAFRSLHGANYGYTF
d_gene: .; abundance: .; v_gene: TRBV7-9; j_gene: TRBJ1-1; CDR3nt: TGTGCCAGCAGCCGAGGACACCCGAACACTGAAGCTTTCTTT; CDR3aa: CASSRGHPNTEAFF
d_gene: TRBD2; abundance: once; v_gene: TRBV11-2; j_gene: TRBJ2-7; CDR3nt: TGTGCCAGCACTTCCGGGACTAGCGGTGCGTACGAGCAGTACTTC; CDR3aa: CASTSGTSGAYEQYF
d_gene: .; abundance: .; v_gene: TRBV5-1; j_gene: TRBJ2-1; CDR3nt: TGCGCCAGCAGCCGGGAACTGGGGGGACAGTCCTACAATGAGCAGTTCTTC; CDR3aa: CASSRELGGQSYNEQFF
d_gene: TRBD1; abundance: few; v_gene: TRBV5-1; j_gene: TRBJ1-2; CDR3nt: TGCGCCAGCAGCCCAGGACAGGGGGTAGGTTCCGATGGCTACACCTTC; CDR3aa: CASSPGQGVGSDGYTF
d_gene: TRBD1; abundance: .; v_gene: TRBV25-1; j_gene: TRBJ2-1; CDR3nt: TGTGCCAGCAGTGCAACAGACAGGGGCCAGCAGTTCTTC; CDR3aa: CASSATDRGQQFF
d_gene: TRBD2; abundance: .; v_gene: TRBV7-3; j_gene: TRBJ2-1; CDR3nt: TGTGCCAGCAGCAGCGGGAGCTACAATGAGCAGTTCTTC; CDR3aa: CASSSGSYNEQFF
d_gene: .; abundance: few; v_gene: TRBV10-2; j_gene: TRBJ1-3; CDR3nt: TGCGCCAGCAGAAAGGGAGAGACTGGAAACACCATATATTTT; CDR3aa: CASRKGETGNTIYF
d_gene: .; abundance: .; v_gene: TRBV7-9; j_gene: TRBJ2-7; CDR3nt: TGTGCCAGCAGCTTAGTGGGGGCAGGGGTCGAGCAGTACTTC; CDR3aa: CASSLVGAGVEQYF
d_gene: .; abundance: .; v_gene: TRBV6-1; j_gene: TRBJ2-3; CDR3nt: TGTGCCAGCAGTGCTCCTAGCTTGGCAGATACGCAGTATTTT; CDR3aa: CASSAPSLADTQYF
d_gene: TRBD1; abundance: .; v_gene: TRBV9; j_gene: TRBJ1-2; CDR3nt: TGTGCCAGCAGCAAAGGGACAGGGGGTCCCTATGGCTACACCTTC; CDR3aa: CASSKGTGGPYGYTF
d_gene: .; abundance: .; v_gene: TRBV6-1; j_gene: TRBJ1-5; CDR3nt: TGTGCCAGCAGACTTCAAGCGGGGGCGAGTGAGCCCCAGCATTTT; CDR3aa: CASRLQAGASEPQHF
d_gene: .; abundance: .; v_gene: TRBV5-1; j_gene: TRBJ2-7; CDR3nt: TGCGCCAGCAGTGATCCCCCCCGGGACACTCAGTACTTC; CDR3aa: CASSDPPRDTQYF
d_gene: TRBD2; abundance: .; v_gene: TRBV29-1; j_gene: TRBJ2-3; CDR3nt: TGCAGCGTACCCCTAGCGGGGGGCAGCACAGATACGCAGTATTTT; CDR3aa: CSVPLAGGSTDTQYF
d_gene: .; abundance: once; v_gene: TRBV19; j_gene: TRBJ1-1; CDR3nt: TGTGCGGAGGACTGGGACACTGAAGCTTTCTTT; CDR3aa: CAEDWDTEAFF
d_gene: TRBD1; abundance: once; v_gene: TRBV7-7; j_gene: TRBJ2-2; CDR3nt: TGTGCTAGCAGCAAACAGGGGGCGGGCACCGGGGAGCTGTTTTTT; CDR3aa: CASSKQGAGTGELFF
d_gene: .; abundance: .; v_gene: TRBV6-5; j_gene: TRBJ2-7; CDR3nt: TGTGCCAGCAGTTACTGGCGCCCACAGGTAGGCTACGAGCAGTACTTC; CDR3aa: CASSYWRPQVGYEQYF
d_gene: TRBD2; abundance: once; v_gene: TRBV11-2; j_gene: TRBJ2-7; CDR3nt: TGTGCCAGCAGCTTAGGGATCTGGGGGGGCTACGAGCAGTACTTC; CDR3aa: CASSLGIWGGYEQYF
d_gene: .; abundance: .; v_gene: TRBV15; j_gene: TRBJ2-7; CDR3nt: TGTGCCACCAGCAGAGATTTATACGAGCAGTACTTC; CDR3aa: CATSRDLYEQYF
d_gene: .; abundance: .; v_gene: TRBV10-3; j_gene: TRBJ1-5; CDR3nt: TGTGCCATCAGCCCGGGAGTTAGCAATCAGCCCCAGCATTTT; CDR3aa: CAISPGVSNQPQHF
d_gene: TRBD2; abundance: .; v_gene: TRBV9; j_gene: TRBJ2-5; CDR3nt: TGTGCCAGCAGCGTAGACCCAGCGGGAACTCAAGAGACCCAGTACTTC; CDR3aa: CASSVDPAGTQETQYF